This T cell receptor beta chain came from a study of T cell responses to AZD1222 COVID-19 vaccine. In regard to this clone: The antigen is undetermined.

Points from the study as a whole: Females outnumbered males among donors, who were mostly white British; clonal diversity was possibly underestimated. Baseline testing showed seropositivity in only a handful of AZD1222 recipients. Close to half of spike-specific TCRs reportedly recognize unmutated variant regions. Vaccination with two AZD1222 doses was followed by a rise in Spike-specific TCR breadth and depth.

Repertoires were generated with immunoSEQ multiplex PCR, while TCRdb's copy carries only in-frame clones and drops some. This table holds 95,000 to 150,000 clones, around 91% found once. Trimming cost V 6 bases and J 7 bases, with 13 bases left between them. CDR3 length: 12 residues. Germline CDR1 reads SNHLY; CDR2 reads FYNNEI. The receptor's source is an adult in good health. The V call is TRBV2, the J call TRBJ2-7; D unresolved. The source was peripheral blood, collected on day 0 of AZD1222 vaccination. CDR3 DNA: TGTGCCAGCAGGTTGGGCATCGGTGAGCAGTACTTC. It yields the protein CASRLGIGEQYF.